The T cell receptor (beta chain) described here comes from a study of regulatory T cells in long-lasting Graves disease. Regarding the study as a whole: Newly diagnosed patients had higher TCR diversity than persistent Graves' patients did.

About this clonotype: What it recognizes is unknown.

Arm-PCR of CDR3 regions with iRepertoire HTBI primers generated TCR beta libraries. TCRdb re-called the multiplex PCR reads with MiXCR, one entry per CDR3 protein. The sample records 550,000 or so distinct CDR3 sequences, around 11% being singletons. The time point is: newly diagnosed GD, antithyroid drugs for less than 3 months. RNA from PBMCs was the source of the TCR library. The CDR3 covers 15 residues. Germline-derived CDR1 and CDR2 are GTSNPN and SVGIG (reference sequence). V shed 4 bases, J shed 10 bases, and the junction held 13 bases outside the gene matches. The same sample was also studied in work on T cells in Graves' hyperthyroidism and ophthalmopathy. In that study: An initial round of RT-PCR targeting the TCR CDR3 relied on the HTBI primer set. Model predictions of ophthalmopathy came a median roughly 6.7 months before onset.

V is TRBV30 and J is TRBJ2-1; 10 positions agree with TRBD2. This specimen was peripheral blood mononuclear cells (PBMCs), taken at new diagnosis, from a patient treated with antithyroid drugs. This receptor was identified in a woman under 40 with Graves disease. The CDR3 here is CAWIDDLAGVREQFF. CDR3 nucleotide sequence: TGTGCCTGGATCGACGACCTAGCGGGAGTAAGAGAGCAGTTCTTC.